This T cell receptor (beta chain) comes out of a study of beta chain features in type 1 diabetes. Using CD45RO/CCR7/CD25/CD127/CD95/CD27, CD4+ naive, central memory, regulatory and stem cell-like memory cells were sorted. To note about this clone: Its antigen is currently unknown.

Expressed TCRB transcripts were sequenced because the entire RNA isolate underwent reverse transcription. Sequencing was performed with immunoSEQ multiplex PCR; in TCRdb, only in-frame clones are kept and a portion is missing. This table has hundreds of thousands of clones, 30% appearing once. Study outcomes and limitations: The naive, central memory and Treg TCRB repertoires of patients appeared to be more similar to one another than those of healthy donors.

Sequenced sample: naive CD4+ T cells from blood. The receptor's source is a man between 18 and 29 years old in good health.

The DNA of the CDR3 is TGTGCCAGCAGTGCGGGCCAGGACAATCAGCCCCAGCATTTT. It specifies CASSAGQDNQPQHF. This rearrangement joins TRBV2 to TRBJ1-5; D unresolved. Looked up from germline, CDR1 is SNHLY and CDR2 is FYNNEI. CDR3 length: 14 residues. Deletions cut 4 bases from V and 3 bases from J, with 10 bases between.